This T cell receptor (beta chain) comes out of a study of shared clonotypes between healthy human individuals. In the study overall: Per donor, CD8 memory used one plate, CD8 naive used two, CD4 memory used three and CD4 naive used three.

With 3 bases removed from V and 2 bases from J, the gap between germline ends came to 17 bases. Germline CDR1 MNHNS, CDR2 SASEGT. The CDR3 loop spans 16 amino acids. Only Caucasian adults living in Nashville, Tennessee made up the donor group. Original analysis: Filtering differed, since immunoSEQ gave only junction sequences and no quality scores. Clones were sequenced by immunoSEQ multiplex PCR, and TCRdb holds only the in-frame ones, with some missing. That table furnishes V, J and clone size, whereas the DNA furnished D and trimming. The sample carries roughly 2.4 million clones, approximately 95% recorded once.

The specimen was naive CD4+ T cells sorted from blood. The subset was: CD45RA+ positively selected. The V gene is TRBV6-1, the J gene TRBJ2-7; D may be TRBD1 or TRBD2 (5 bases each). This TCR was sampled from a man aged 18 to 29 in good health. This CDR3 is CASSDPFGRGAYEQYF. As DNA, the CDR3 is TGTGCCAGCAGTGACCCTTTCGGCCGAGGGGCCTACGAGCAGTACTTC.